This T cell receptor (beta chain) was sequenced in a study of blood T cells in healthy people across ages. With a J-beta primer mix and a sample-barcoded 5' primer, a second PCR ran roughly 6 to 12 cycles. Unique molecular identifiers of 12 random nucleotides labeled each cDNA. TCRdb re-analysed the 5' RACE reads in MiXCR, keeping a single row per CDR3 protein. Among around 1,800,000 distinct CDR3 sequences listed, 35% to 50% were seen once. This clonotype was observed a handful of times. Isolated PBMCs totaled at least 6 million in each sample. Deletions cut 4 bases from V and 6 bases from J, with 5 bases between. The V gene's germline CDR1 is ENHRY and CDR2 SYGVKD. This CDR3 is built from 11 residues.

The chain couples TRBV10-3 to TRBJ2-3; no reliable D call. The sequencing input was blood. The sequence was obtained from a human donor in good health. The CDR3 here is CAISVEDTQYF. CDR3 nucleotides: TGTGCCATCAGTGTAGAGGATACGCAGTATTTT.